This T cell receptor beta chain came from a study of CD8 T cells in ankylosing spondylitis. Findings of the study overall: According to the report, clones linked to the disease were significantly enriched in matched synovial fluid samples taken from ankylosing spondylitis patients. There were earlier reports of some motif variants in reactive arthritis synovial fluid and blood. Blood from ankylosing spondylitis patients appeared to carry a characteristic roughly eight-variant TCR beta motif.

Making use of molecular barcodes, quantitative 5'-RACE generated TCR beta libraries. TCRdb re-derived calls from the 5' RACE reads in MiXCR, one entry per CDR3 protein. The sample shows 200,000 to 250,000 distinct CDR3 sequences, roughly 25% of them seen only once. This clonotype has a handful of counts. What it recognizes is unknown. In germline, CDR1 is SQVTM, CDR2 ANQGSEA. V dropped 7 bases and J dropped 5 bases, with 11 bases sitting between them. The CDR3 spans 11 residues. The chain employs TRBV29-1 and TRBJ1-1; D possibly corresponds to TRBD1 (5 bases). This clonotype was obtained from a male donor with ankylosing spondylitis or in good health (not recorded which). Input material: blood, either unsorted or a sorted T cell fraction (not recorded which). CDR3 sequence (DNA): TGCAGCGGCGGGGGAGGGACTGAAGCTTTCTTT. Protein product: CSGGGGTEAFF.